This entry is about one T cell receptor (beta chain). The target antigen is unknown. Patients were excluded for autoimmune disease history or systemic immunosuppression. Germline V CDR1 and CDR2: SNHLY, FYNNEI. The CDR3 totals 12 residues. The V end was cut by 3 bases, the J end by 5 bases, with 7 bases between. This entry is derived from a study of OX40 agonist ivuxolimab in advanced cancers. Findings and caveats of the study: Some patients without response likewise showed low normalized clonal expansion. More expanded clones were seen, on average, in CD8+ T cells than in CD4+. At doses 0.1 to 3.0 mg/kg, CD4+ and CD8+ clones expanded.

Using immunoSEQ multiplex PCR, the repertoire was profiled, and TCRdb retains in-frame clones only, with some absent. The sample yields about 34,000 clones, around 90% seen once. The chain has TRBV2 and TRBJ1-2, with D maybe TRBD1 (5 bases). Sequenced here: CD4+ or CD8+ T cells sorted from blood, sampled in a trial of the OX40 agonist ivuxolimab. This TCR derives from an adult with an advanced solid tumor such as melanoma, head and neck, liver or kidney cancer. The CDR3 loop reads CASSDTGYGYTF. The CDR3 nucleotides read TGTGCCAGCAGTGATACAGGTTATGGCTACACCTTC.